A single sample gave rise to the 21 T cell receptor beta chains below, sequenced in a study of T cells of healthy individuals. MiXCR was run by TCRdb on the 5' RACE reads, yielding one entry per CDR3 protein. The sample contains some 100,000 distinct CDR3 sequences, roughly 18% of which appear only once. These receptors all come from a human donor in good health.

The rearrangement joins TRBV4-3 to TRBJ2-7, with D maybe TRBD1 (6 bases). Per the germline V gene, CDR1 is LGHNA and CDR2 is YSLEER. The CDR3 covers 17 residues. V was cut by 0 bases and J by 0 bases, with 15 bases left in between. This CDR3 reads CASSQETGHLSSYEQYF. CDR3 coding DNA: TGCGCCAGCAGCCAAGAGACGGGACACCTAAGCTCCTACGAGCAGTACTTC.

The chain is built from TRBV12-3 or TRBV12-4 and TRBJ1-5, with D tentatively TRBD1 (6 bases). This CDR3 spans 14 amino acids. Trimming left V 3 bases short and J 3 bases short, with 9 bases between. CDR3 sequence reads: CASSFSGANQPQHF. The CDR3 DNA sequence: TGTGCCAGCAGTTTTTCAGGGGCCAATCAGCCCCAGCATTTT.

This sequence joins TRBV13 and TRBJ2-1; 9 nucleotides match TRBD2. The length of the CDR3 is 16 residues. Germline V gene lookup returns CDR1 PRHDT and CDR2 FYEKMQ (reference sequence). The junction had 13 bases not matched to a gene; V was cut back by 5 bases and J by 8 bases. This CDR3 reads CASSAPGLAIVHEQFF. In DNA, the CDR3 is TGTGCCAGCAGCGCACCGGGACTAGCTATTGTCCATGAGCAGTTCTTC.

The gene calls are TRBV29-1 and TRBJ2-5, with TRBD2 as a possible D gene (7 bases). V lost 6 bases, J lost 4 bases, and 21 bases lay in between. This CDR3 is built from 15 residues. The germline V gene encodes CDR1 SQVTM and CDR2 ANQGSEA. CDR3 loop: CSVPGGARSGETQYF. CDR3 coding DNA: TGCAGCGTCCCTGGGGGGGCGAGGTCGGGAGAGACCCAGTACTTC.

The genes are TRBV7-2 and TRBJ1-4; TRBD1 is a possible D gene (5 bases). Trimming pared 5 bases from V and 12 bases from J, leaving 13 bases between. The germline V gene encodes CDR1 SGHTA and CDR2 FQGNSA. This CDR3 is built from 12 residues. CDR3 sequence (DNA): TGTGCCAGCAGCACCCCTTTGGGGGAACTGTTTTTT. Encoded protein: CASSTPLGELFF.

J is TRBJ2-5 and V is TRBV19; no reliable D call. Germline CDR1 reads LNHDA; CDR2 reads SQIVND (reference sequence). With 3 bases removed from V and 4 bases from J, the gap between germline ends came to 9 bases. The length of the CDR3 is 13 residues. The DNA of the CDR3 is TGTGCCAGTAGTATCTCCGCTTTAGAGACCCAGTACTTC. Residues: CASSISALETQYF.

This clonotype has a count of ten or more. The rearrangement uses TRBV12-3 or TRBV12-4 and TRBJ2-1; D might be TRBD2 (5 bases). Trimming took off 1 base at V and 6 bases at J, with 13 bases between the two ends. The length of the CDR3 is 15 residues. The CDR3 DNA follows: TGTGCCAGCAGTTTAGGGGTTAGCGCCGGCAATGAGCAGTTCTTC. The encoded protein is CASSLGVSAGNEQFF.

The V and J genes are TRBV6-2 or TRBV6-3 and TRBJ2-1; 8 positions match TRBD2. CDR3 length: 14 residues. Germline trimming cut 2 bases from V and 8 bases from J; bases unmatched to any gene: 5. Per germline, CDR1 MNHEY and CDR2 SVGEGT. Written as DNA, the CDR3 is TGTGCCAGCAGTTACGGGACTAGGGGACATGAGCAGTTCTTC. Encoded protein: CASSYGTRGHEQFF.

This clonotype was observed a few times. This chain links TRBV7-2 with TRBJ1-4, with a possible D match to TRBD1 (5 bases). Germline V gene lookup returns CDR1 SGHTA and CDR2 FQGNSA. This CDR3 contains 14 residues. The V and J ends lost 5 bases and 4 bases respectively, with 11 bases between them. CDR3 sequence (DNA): TGTGCCAGCAGCCTGGGACCCTATAATGAAAAACTGTTTTTT. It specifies CASSLGPYNEKLFF.

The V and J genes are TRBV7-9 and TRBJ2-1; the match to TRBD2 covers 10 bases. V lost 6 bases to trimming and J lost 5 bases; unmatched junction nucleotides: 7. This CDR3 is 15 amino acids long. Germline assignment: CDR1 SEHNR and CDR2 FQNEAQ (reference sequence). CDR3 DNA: TGTGCCAGCAGAATTAGCGGGGGGACAGACAATGAGCAGTTCTTC. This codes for CASRISGGTDNEQFF. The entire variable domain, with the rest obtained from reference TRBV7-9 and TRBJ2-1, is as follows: DTGVSQNPRHKITKRGQNVTFRCDPISEHNRLYWYRQTLGQGPEFLTYFQNEAQLEKSRLLSDRFSAERPKGSFSTLEIQRTEQGDSAMYLCASRISGGTDNEQFFGPGTRLTVL.

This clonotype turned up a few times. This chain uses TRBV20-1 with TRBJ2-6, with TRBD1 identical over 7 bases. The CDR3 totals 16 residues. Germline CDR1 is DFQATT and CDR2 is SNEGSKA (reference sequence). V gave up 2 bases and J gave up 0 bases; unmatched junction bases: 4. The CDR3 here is CSARRDRPSGANVLTF. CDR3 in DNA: TGCAGTGCTAGACGGGACAGACCCTCTGGGGCCAACGTCCTGACTTTC.

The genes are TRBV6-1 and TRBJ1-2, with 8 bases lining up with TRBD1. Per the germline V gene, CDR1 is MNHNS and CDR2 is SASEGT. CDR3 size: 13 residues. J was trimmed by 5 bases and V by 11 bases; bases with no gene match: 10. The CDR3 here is CAGTEQGVYGYTF. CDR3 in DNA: TGTGCCGGAACTGAACAGGGGGTTTATGGCTACACCTTC.

The CDR3 is CASSPGAGGANVLTF. The CDR3 nucleotides read TGTGCCAGCTCACCGGGGGCTGGTGGGGCCAACGTCCTGACTTTC. The rearrangement uses TRBV18 and TRBJ2-6; weak D call: TRBD1 (6 bases). CDR3 size: 15 residues. Germline values: CDR1 KGHSH, CDR2 LQKENI. V was cut by 3 bases and J by 3 bases, with 9 bases left in between.

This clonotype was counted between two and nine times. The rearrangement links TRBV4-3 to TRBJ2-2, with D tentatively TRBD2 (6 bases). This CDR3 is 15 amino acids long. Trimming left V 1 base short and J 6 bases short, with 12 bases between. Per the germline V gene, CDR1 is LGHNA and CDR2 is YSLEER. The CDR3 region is CASSQAEAGSGELFF. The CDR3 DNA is TGCGCCAGCAGCCAAGCAGAGGCGGGATCCGGGGAGCTGTTTTTT.

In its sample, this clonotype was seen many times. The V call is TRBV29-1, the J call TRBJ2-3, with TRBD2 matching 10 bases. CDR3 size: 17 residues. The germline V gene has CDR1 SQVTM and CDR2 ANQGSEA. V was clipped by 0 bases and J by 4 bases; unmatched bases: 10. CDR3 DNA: TGCAGCGTTGAAGAGACTCTAGCGGGAGATCGGGCAGATACGCAGTATTTT. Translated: CSVEETLAGDRADTQYF.

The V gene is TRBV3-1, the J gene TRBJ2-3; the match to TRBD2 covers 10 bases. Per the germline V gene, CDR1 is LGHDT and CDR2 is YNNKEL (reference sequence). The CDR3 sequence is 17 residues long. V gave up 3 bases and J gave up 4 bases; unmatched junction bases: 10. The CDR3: CASSQTLSGGASDTQYF. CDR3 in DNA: TGTGCCAGCAGCCAGACTCTAAGCGGGGGGGCATCAGATACGCAGTATTTT.

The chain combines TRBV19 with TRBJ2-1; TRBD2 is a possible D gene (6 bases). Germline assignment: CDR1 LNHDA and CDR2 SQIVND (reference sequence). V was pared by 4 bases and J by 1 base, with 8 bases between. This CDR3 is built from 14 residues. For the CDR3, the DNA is TGTGCCAGTAGTACCGGGACTTCCTACAATGAGCAGTTCTTC. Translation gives CASSTGTSYNEQFF.

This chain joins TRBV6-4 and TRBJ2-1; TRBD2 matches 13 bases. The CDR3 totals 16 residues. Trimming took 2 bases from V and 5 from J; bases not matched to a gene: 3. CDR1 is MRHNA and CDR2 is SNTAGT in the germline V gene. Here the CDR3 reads CASSDGTSGGDNEQFF. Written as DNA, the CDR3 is TGTGCCAGCAGTGACGGAACTAGCGGGGGGGACAATGAGCAGTTCTTC.

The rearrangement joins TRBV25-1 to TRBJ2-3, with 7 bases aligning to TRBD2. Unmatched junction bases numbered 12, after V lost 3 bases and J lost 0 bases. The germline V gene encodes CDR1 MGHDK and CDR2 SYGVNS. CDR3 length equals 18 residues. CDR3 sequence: CASSEETMGGTSTDTQYF. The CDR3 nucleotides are TGTGCCAGCAGTGAGGAGACCATGGGGGGGACGAGCACAGATACGCAGTATTTT.

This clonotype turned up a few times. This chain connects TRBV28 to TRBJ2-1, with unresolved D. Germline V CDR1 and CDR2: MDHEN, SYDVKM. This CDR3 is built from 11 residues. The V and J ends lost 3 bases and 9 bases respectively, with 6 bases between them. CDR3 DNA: TGTGCCAGCAGTTTGATTGGTGAGCAGTTCTTC. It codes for CASSLIGEQFF. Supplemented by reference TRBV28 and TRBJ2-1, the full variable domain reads DVKVTQSSRYLVKRTGEKVFLECVQDMDHENMFWYRQDPGLGLRLIYFSYDVKMKEKGDIPEGYSVSREKKERFSLILESASTNQTSMYLCASSLIGEQFFGPGTRLTVL.

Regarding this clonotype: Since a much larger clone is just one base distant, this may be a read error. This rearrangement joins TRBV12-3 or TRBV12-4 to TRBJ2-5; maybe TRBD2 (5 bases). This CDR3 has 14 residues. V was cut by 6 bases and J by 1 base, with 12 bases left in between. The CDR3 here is CASRLGVSQETQYF. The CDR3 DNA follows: TGTGCCAGCAGACTGGGAGTTTCCCAAGAGACCCAGTACTTC.